The 13 T cell receptor beta chains below were found in one sample sequenced in a study of blood T cells in healthy people across ages. It was with a sample-barcoded 5' primer and a J-beta primer mix that a second PCR of roughly 7 to 12 cycles was run. TCRdb reanalysed the 5' RACE reads using MiXCR and keeps one entry per CDR3 protein. This table holds under 800,000 distinct CDR3 sequences, around 40% found once. Sequenced input: blood. These TCRs come from a woman aged 60 to 75 in good health.

This clonotype was detected a few times. A read error may account for a junction end that differs from germline. This rearrangement joins TRBV20-1 to TRBJ1-5; D perhaps matches TRBD1 (5 bases). Germline loops: CDR1 DFQATT, CDR2 SNEGSKA (reference sequence). This CDR3 is built from 18 residues. This chain's CDR3 is CSAYLGQMGVYSNHPQHF. CDR3 nucleotides: TGCAGTGCCTACCTAGGCCAAATGGGGGTCTATAGCAATCACCCCCAGCATTTT.

The chain carries TRBV28 and TRBJ2-5; 7 bases match TRBD1. The CDR3 spans 14 residues. Germline V gene sequence: CDR1 MDHEN, CDR2 SYDVKM. Trimming took 4 bases from V and 5 from J; bases not matched to a gene: 7. CDR3 loop: CASSYDRVSETQYF. DNA of the CDR3: TGTGCCAGCAGTTACGACAGGGTCTCGGAGACCCAGTACTTC.

This clonotype turned up a few times. This sequence joins TRBV7-6 and TRBJ2-5; TRBD1 aligns across 7 bases. The DNA matches TRBJ2-7 better at its end, which makes the J call doubtful. CDR1 SGHVS and CDR2 FNYEAQ come from the germline V gene. The CDR3 sequence is 15 residues long. The CDR3 spells CASSLRQGHTYEQYF. The CDR3 region has the DNA TGTGCCAGCAGCTTAAGACAGGGTCACACCTACGAGCAGTACTTC.

Turning to this clonotype: An end of the junction differs from the germline gene, which may be a read error. V is TRBV28 and J is TRBJ2-1, with 14 positions matching TRBD2. The CDR3 is 14 amino acids. Germline V gene data show CDR1 as MDHEN and CDR2 as SYDVKM. The CDR3: CVSRPGLAGVEQFF. For the CDR3, the DNA is TGTGTCAGCAGACCGGGACTAGCGGGAGTGGAGCAGTTCTTC.

This chain connects TRBV12-3 or TRBV12-4 to TRBJ2-2; possible D gene TRBD2, 6 bases. This CDR3 comprises 15 residues. Trimming removed 0 bases at V and 4 bases at J, with 9 bases between. CDR3 DNA: TGTGCCAGCAGTTTAGCGGACTACAGCACCGGGGAGCTGTTTTTT. This translates into CASSLADYSTGELFF.

This chain joins TRBV12-3 or TRBV12-4 and TRBJ2-7; perhaps TRBD2 as D (6 bases). The J call is uncertain, as TRBJ2-5 better fits the DNA end. This CDR3 spans 13 amino acids. DNA of the CDR3: TGTGCCAGCAGTTGGCGGGATTCGGAGACCCAGTACTTC. Translated: CASSWRDSETQYF.

In this sample, this clonotype turned up a few times. The chain has TRBV6-5 and TRBJ2-5; the match to TRBD1 covers 12 bases. Germline values: CDR1 MNHEY, CDR2 SVGAGI. The junction had 4 bases not matched to a gene; V was cut back by 0 bases and J by 5 bases. The CDR3 extends over 16 amino acids. This chain's CDR3 is CASSYSGQGARETQYF. CDR3 nucleotides: TGTGCCAGCAGTTACTCGGGACAGGGGGCGCGGGAGACCCAGTACTTC.

This chain connects TRBV20-1 to TRBJ1-1, with a weak D call TRBD1 (6 bases). The germline V and J ends were trimmed by 4 bases and 5 bases, with 23 bases remaining between them. The CDR3 is 16 amino acids. Germline V CDR1 and CDR2: DFQATT, SNEGSKA (reference sequence). CDR3: CSATEGVGPGGTEAFF. The DNA for the CDR3 is TGCAGTGCTACGGAGGGGGTAGGCCCGGGGGGTACTGAAGCTTTCTTT.

The gene calls are TRBV5-1 and TRBJ2-7; D possibly corresponds to TRBD1 (6 bases). Germline V lookup: CDR1 SGHRS, CDR2 YFSETQ. Trimming cost V 4 bases and J 3 bases, with 14 bases left between them. The CDR3 has 14 residues. CDR3 protein: CASSHDRFDYEQYF. DNA for the CDR3: TGCGCCAGCAGCCACGACAGGTTCGACTACGAGCAGTACTTC.

The CDR3 is CASSLGTGEAFF. In DNA, the CDR3 is TGTGCCAGCAGTTTGGGGACAGGCGAAGCTTTCTTT. This chain uses TRBV12-3 or TRBV12-4 with TRBJ1-1, with TRBD1 identical over 8 bases. The CDR3 runs 12 residues. Germline trimming cut 3 bases from V and 8 bases from J; bases unmatched to any gene: 2.

The V gene is TRBV29-1, the J gene TRBJ2-3; 7 bases are a match to TRBD2. The CDR3 loop spans 14 amino acids. Losses at the gene ends were 2 bases for V and 5 bases for J; bases not matched to a gene: 7. Germline CDR1 SQVTM, CDR2 ANQGSEA. CDR3 sequence (DNA): TGCAGCGTTGAATTTGGGTGGGAGGGAGATACGCAGTATTTT. Its translation is CSVEFGWEGDTQYF.

The chain carries TRBV6-1 and TRBJ1-1; D not resolved. V was trimmed by 4 bases and J by 8 bases, leaving 17 bases between them. The CDR3 length is 14 residues. Germline CDR1 MNHNS, CDR2 SASEGT. CDR3 residues: CASSGLPLREEAFF. In DNA, the CDR3 is TGTGCCAGCAGTGGTCTACCGCTTCGGGAGGAAGCTTTCTTT.

The chain recombines TRBV7-2 with TRBJ1-5; tentative D call: TRBD1 (6 bases). Germline-derived CDR1 and CDR2 are SGHTA and FQGNSA. This CDR3 has 16 amino acids. Trimming took 2 bases from V and 1 from J, leaving 12 bases between them. The CDR3 loop is CASSLNRVGSNQPQHF. CDR3 DNA: TGTGCCAGCAGCTTAAACAGGGTAGGGAGCAATCAGCCCCAGCATTTT.